The 10 T cell receptor beta chains below come from one sample, sequenced in a study of shared clonotypes between healthy human individuals. The method was immunoSEQ multiplex PCR; TCRdb's version includes in-frame clones alone and lacks a portion of them. Counted here are about 1.1 million clones, about four fifths occurring once; the ten biggest clones make up 0.6% to 0.7%. The sequenced sample was memory CD4+ T cells from PBMCs. Stated subset: CD45RA-negative fraction. The source of these receptors is a man younger than 35 in good health. Some clones in this sample may be carry-over from other donors' samples.

Comment on this clone: This CDR3 is also generated by other DNA sequences in the sample. This chain's CDR3 is CASSLGLAGRDTQYF. In nucleotides, the CDR3 is TGCGCCAGCAGCTTAGGACTAGCGGGTAGAGATACGCAGTATTTT. The J gene is TRBJ2-3, the V gene TRBV5-1; the match to TRBD2 covers 11 bases. Trimming cost V 2 bases and J 5 bases; bases outside gene matches: 4. Per germline, CDR1 SGHRS and CDR2 YFSETQ. The CDR3 is 15 residues long.

This rearrangement joins TRBV2 to TRBJ1-3, with D perhaps TRBD1 (5 bases). Germline V lookup: CDR1 SNHLY, CDR2 FYNNEI. Trimming pared 6 bases from V and 3 bases from J, leaving 15 bases between. The CDR3 is made up of 15 amino acids. This CDR3 reads CASRSTVTDGNTIYF. In DNA, the CDR3 is TGTGCCAGCAGATCAACAGTGACAGATGGAAACACCATATATTTT.

This chain links TRBV28 with TRBJ2-5; TRBD2 aligns across 8 bases. This CDR3 spans 16 amino acids. From germline, CDR1 is MDHEN and CDR2 SYDVKM. Trimming at V came to 5 bases and at J to 0 bases, leaving 8 bases not matched to a gene. CDR3 coding DNA: TGTGCCAGCAGTCCCGGTAGCGGGACGTACCAAGAGACCCAGTACTTC. Residues: CASSPGSGTYQETQYF.

The count of this clone is one. The J gene is TRBJ2-1, the V gene TRBV19, with TRBD2 matching 10 bases. Germline loops: CDR1 LNHDA, CDR2 SQIVND (reference sequence). There are 15 residues in the CDR3. J lost 8 bases, V lost 3 bases, and 7 bases had no gene match. The DNA for the CDR3 is TGTGCCAGTAGTATTTGGCTAGCGGGAGCGGATGAGCAGTTCTTC. Protein sequence: CASSIWLAGADEQFF.

This chain uses TRBV15 with TRBJ2-2; TRBD1 aligns across 10 bases. The trim removed 3 bases at V and 5 bases at J, leaving 6 bases unmatched. This CDR3 has 16 residues. CDR1 and CDR2 (germline): LNHNV, YYDKDF (reference sequence). The CDR3 region has the DNA TGTGCCACCAGCAGTTACCTGGGACAGGGGACCGGGGAGCTGTTTTTT. This codes for CATSSYLGQGTGELFF.

About this clone itself: A single base separates this from a much larger clone, so it may be a read error. The chain has TRBV7-3 and TRBJ2-3; possibly TRBD2 for D (5 bases). CDR3 length equals 13 residues. The germline CDR1 and CDR2 sequences are SGHTA and FQGTGA. The V gene lost 3 bases and the J gene lost 2 bases, with 6 bases spanning the gap. CDR3 loop: CASSFRDTDTQYF. For the CDR3, the DNA is TGTGCCAGCAGCTTCCGGGACACAGATACGCAGTATTTT.

This clone was picked up one time. The chain joins TRBV6-1 to TRBJ2-6, with unresolved D. The germline V gene has CDR1 MNHNS and CDR2 SASEGT. Trimming left V 5 bases short and J 2 bases short, with 10 bases between. The CDR3 is made up of 15 amino acids. CDR3 amino acids: CASSPQRAGANVLTF. In DNA, the CDR3 is TGTGCCAGCAGTCCCCAGCGTGCTGGGGCCAACGTCCTGACTTTC.

In regard to this clone: This may be a read error: a much more frequent sequence differs by one nucleotide. The V call is TRBV28, the J call TRBJ1-4; 8 bases map to TRBD1. The CDR3 consists of 15 residues. Germline V lookup: CDR1 MDHEN, CDR2 SYDVKM. The DNA of the CDR3 is TGTGCCGGCAGTTTAAGACAGGGGCAGGGGGAAAAACTGTTTTTT. Translating gives CAGSLRQGQGEKLFF.

V and J are TRBV6-5 and TRBJ2-5; no reliable D call. The CDR3 spans 14 residues. The germline gives CDR1 MNHEY, CDR2 SVGAGI. V was trimmed by 6 bases and J by 2 bases, leaving 13 bases between them. This chain's CDR3 is CASSPGPFQETQYF. The CDR3 DNA sequence: TGTGCCAGCAGCCCCGGACCATTTCAAGAGACCCAGTACTTC.

The chain carries TRBV5-1 and TRBJ2-2; 13 bases line up with TRBD2. The germline gives CDR1 SGHRS, CDR2 YFSETQ. V lost 2 bases and J lost 5; bases outside the gene matches: 3. The CDR3 loop spans 16 amino acids. The DNA of the CDR3 is TGCGCCAGCAGCTTCGGACTAGCGGGAGCTACCGGGGAGCTGTTTTTT. This gives the protein CASSFGLAGATGELFF.